This T cell receptor (beta chain) was sequenced for a study of blood T cell repertoires in COVID-19. In the study overall: Acute-phase and convalescent COVID-19 samples originated in the United States, Italy and Spain. PBMCs, B-cell-depleted T cells, or T cells provided the cDNA or gDNA that made up the material.

The protocol was immunoSEQ multiplex PCR, while the TCRdb copy is restricted to in-frame clones and leaves out a portion. The sample consists of a few hundred thousand clones, approximately 80% of them appearing once. Germline CDR1 reads LGHDT; CDR2 reads YNNKEL (reference sequence). This CDR3 has 17 amino acids. V shed 0 bases, J shed 15 bases, and the junction held 14 bases outside the gene matches. This rearrangement joins TRBV3-1 (or the pseudogene TRBV3-2) to TRBJ2-3, with 14 bases that match TRBD2. The sequence came from a human donor with acute or convalescent COVID-19. The donor label of this sample is uncertain. What was sequenced was peripheral blood. Here the CDR3 reads CASSQDLRRLAGGPTYF. As DNA, the CDR3 is TGTGCCAGCAGCCAAGATCTTAGGCGACTAGCGGGGGGGCCGACATATTTT.